The count of the clone carrying this T cell receptor beta chain is one. V was cut by 2 bases and J by 0 bases, with 23 bases left in between. This CDR3 has 19 residues. Germline V lookup: CDR1 SGHRS, CDR2 YFSETQ. The sample originates from a study of blood T cell repertoires in COVID-19. Study-level information: Acute-phase and convalescent COVID-19 samples originated in the United States, Italy and Spain.

In the study's own analysis: The authors estimated nucleated cell counts from reference gene primer amplification. Only in-frame clones appear in the TCRdb table, and some are missing; sequencing was by immunoSEQ multiplex PCR. The V and J calls and clone size come from that table; D and trimming were worked out from the DNA. The sample gives roughly 250,000 clones, approximately 83% of which show up once; approximately 14% is in the top ten. Seattle patient enrollment occurred during active infection, with longitudinal follow-up thereafter. This receptor was obtained from a person between 65 and 79 years old with COVID-19, enrolled during active disease. The sequenced sample was peripheral blood. The chain combines TRBV5-1 with TRBJ1-1, with D unclear. The CDR3 region is CASSFLGRPVTQMNTEAFF. DNA of the CDR3: TGCGCCAGCAGCTTTTTGGGGAGGCCAGTCACCCAAATGAACACTGAAGCTTTCTTT.